This T cell receptor (beta chain) was captured by sequencing in a study of a mutant IDH1 vaccine in newly diagnosed glioma. Across the whole study: Vaccination of patients was performed eight times, in weeks 1, 3, 5, 7, 11, 15, 19 and 23.

V was pared by 6 bases and J by 5 bases, with 17 bases between. Germline values: CDR1 MNHEY, CDR2 SVGAGI. The CDR3 consists of 15 residues. Repertoires were generated with immunoSEQ multiplex PCR, while TCRdb's copy carries only in-frame clones and drops some. The data show 25,000 to 35,000 clones, 89% seen once. Comments on this clone: Its antigen is unknown.

Time point here: week 5, during vaccination. With topical imiquimod, each dose of the vaccine consisted of 300 ug of mutant IDH1 20-mer peptide. The astrocytomas were IDH1-mutant, ATRX-negative, and WHO grade 3 or 4. The TCR sequence derives from a man aged 18 to 29 with glioma. This chain links TRBV6-5 with TRBJ1-5, with D tentatively TRBD1 (6 bases). Sample: PBMCs, taken from a glioma patient whose treatment included an IDH1 peptide vaccine. The DNA for the CDR3 is TGTGCCAGCAGGCGTTTACAGGGCCGGGATCAGCCCCAGCATTTT. Amino acid sequence: CASRRLQGRDQPQHF.